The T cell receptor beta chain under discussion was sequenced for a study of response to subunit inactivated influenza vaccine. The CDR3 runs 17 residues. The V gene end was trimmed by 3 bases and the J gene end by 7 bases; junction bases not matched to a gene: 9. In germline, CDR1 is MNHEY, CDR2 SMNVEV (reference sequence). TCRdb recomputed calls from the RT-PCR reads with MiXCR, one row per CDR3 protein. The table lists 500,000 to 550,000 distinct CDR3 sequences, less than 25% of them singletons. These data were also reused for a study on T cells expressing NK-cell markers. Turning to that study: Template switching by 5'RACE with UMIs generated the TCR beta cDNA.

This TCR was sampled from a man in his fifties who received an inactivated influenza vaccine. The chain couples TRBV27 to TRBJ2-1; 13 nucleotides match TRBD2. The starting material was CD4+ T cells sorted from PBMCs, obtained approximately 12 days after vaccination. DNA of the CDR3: TGTGCCAGCAGTTTTGGTATGACTAGCGGGGGGATTAATGAGCAGTTCTTC. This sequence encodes CASSFGMTSGGINEQFF.